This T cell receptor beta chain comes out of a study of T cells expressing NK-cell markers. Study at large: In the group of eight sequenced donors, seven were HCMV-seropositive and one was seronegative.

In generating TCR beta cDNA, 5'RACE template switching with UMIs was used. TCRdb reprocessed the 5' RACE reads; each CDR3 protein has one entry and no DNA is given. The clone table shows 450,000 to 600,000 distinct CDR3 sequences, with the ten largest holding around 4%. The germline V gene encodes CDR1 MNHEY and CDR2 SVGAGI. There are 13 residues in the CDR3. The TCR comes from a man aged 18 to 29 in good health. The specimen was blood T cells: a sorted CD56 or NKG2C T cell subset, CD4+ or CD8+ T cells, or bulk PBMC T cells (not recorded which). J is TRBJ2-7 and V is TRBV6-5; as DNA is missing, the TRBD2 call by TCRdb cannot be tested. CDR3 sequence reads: CASGLGLVAEQYF.